This is a list of T cell receptor beta chains from one sample in a study of blood T cells in healthy people across ages. MiXCR, applied by TCRdb to the 5' RACE reads, yields one record per CDR3 protein. The sample contains 1.4 million to 1.5 million distinct CDR3 sequences, around 39% of which appear only once. The source material was blood. These receptors were taken from a woman aged 18-30 years in good health. Both conserved end residues are part of each CDR3. A D gene is named only where the DNA matches it firmly. Size is stated for part of the rows, as once, few or many counts, or as a class when the clone is expanded.

>NA|few|TRBJ1-1|TRBV4-1
TGCGCCAGCAGCCAAGTGAGGGCCAGGAACACTGAAGCTTTCTTT
CASSQVRARNTEAFF
>TRBD1|NA|TRBJ2-7|TRBV28
TGTGCCAGCAGCCCTGCCGGGACAGGGACAGCCTACGAGCAGTACTTC
CASSPAGTGTAYEQYF
>NA|few|TRBJ1-2|TRBV20-1
TGCAGTGCTAGGATCCAAGGGCTAGGGGGCTACACCTTC
CSARIQGLGGYTF
>TRBD1|NA|TRBJ1-2|TRBV2
TGTGCCAGCGGAGGGACAGGGGCCTCCAATAACTATGGCTACACCTTC
CASGGTGASNNYGYTF
>NA|many|TRBJ2-6|TRBV29-1
TGCAGCGTTGTTGGCGCCTCTGGGGCCAACGTCCTGACTTTC
CSVVGASGANVLTF
>TRBD1|NA|TRBJ1-2|TRBV28
TGTGCCAGCCTCACAGGGGACTATGGCTACACCTTC
CASLTGDYGYTF
>TRBD2|few|TRBJ2-7|TRBV29-1
TGCAGCGTTGACGTCGTAGGACTAGCGGGTTACGAGCAGTACTTC
CSVDVVGLAGYEQYF
>TRBD2|NA|TRBJ2-1|TRBV13
TGTGCCAGCAGCCGAACTTCTACTCCACTAGCGAGAGTCCACAATGAGCAGTTCTTC
CASSRTSTPLARVHNEQFF
>TRBD2|NA|TRBJ2-3|TRBV12-3/TRBV12-4
TGTGCCAGCAGGCCCACGGGGGGAGACACAGATACGCAGTATTTT
CASRPTGGDTDTQYF
>NA|NA|TRBJ2-3|TRBV20-1
TGCAGTGCTAGAGTCAGGGCCGTAATGCCCCCAGATACGCAGTATTTT
CSARVRAVMPPDTQYF
>TRBD2|few|TRBJ2-7|TRBV20-1
TGCAGTGCTCTGCGAATAGCGGGAGTGAACTACGAGCAGTACTTC
CSALRIAGVNYEQYF
>NA|NA|TRBJ2-5|TRBV6-5
TGTGCCAGCAGTTACTCCCCCCGGGGGTCGGGGGAGACCCAGTACTTC
CASSYSPRGSGETQYF
>NA|NA|TRBJ1-5|TRBV18
TGTGCCAGCTCACCGACAACCGCACGCAATCAGCCCCAGCATTTT
CASSPTTARNQPQHF
>NA|few|TRBJ1-2|TRBV7-9
TGTGCCAGCAGCGTGCCCCAAGACCTACAACGGACTGGCTACACCTTC
CASSVPQDLQRTGYTF
>TRBD1|NA|TRBJ2-4|TRBV20-1
TGCAGTGCTAGAGGCCGAACAGGGGTTAGGGCCAAAAACATTCAGTACTTC
CSARGRTGVRAKNIQYF
>TRBD1|NA|TRBJ1-1|TRBV20-1
TGCAGCGGACAGGGAACGGCTGAAGCTTTCTTT
CSGQGTAEAFF
>NA|NA|TRBJ2-7|TRBV5-1
TGCGCCAGCAGCAAGGAGCCCCTGAGCTCCTACGAGCAGTACTTC
CASSKEPLSSYEQYF